A single sample is the source of the 4 T cell receptor beta chains below, sequenced in a study of PD-L1 blockade in urothelial cancer. As for time point: pretreatment peripheral blood. Some clones are missing from TCRdb's copy, which holds only in-frame ones; the method was immunoSEQ multiplex PCR. Seen here are fewer than 85,000 clones, over 80% observed once, and the top ten hold roughly 9%. The sequenced sample was PBMCs, obtained around atezolizumab (anti-PD-L1) treatment. The receptors shown here come from a woman in her seventies with urothelial cancer.

The chain employs TRBV28 and TRBJ1-1; weak D call: TRBD1 (5 bases). The CDR3 covers 15 residues. The germline V gene has CDR1 MDHEN and CDR2 SYDVKM. The ends were cut back, 6 bases at V and 0 bases at J, with 14 bases in the middle. CDR3 nucleotide sequence: TGTGCCAGCAGGTTCCAAGACAGTTTGAACACTGAAGCTTTCTTT. Amino acids: CASRFQDSLNTEAFF.

The chain carries TRBV19 and TRBJ1-5; 8 positions agree with TRBD1. The CDR3 sequence is 14 residues long. The germline V gene encodes CDR1 LNHDA and CDR2 SQIVND (reference sequence). Germline trimming cut 3 bases from V and 4 bases from J; bases unmatched to any gene: 2. CDR3: CASSMGQVNQPQHF. DNA of the CDR3: TGTGCCAGTAGTATGGGACAGGTGAATCAGCCCCAGCATTTT. Together with reference TRBV19 and TRBJ1-5, the CDR3 gives the full variable domain: DGGITQSPKYLFRKEGQNVTLSCEQNLNHDAMYWYRQDPGQGLRLIYYSQIVNDFQKGDIAEGYSVSREKKESFPLTVTSAQKNPTAFYLCASSMGQVNQPQHFGDGTRLSIL.

The gene calls are TRBV19 and TRBJ2-2; 9 bases are a match to TRBD1. The CDR3 extends over 17 amino acids. Trimming at V came to 6 bases and at J to 6 bases, leaving 14 bases not matched to a gene. Per germline, CDR1 LNHDA and CDR2 SQIVND (reference sequence). The CDR3 nucleotides are TGTGCCAGTAGCCGAACACCGGGACAGGGAATCTCCGGGGAGCTGTTTTTT. Translating gives CASSRTPGQGISGELFF.

The V call is TRBV5-6, the J call TRBJ2-1, with TRBD1 matching 10 bases. This CDR3 is built from 17 residues. Germline lookup yields CDR1 SGHDT and CDR2 YYEEEE. The V and J ends lost 4 bases and 3 bases, in that order; junction bases with no gene match: 10. DNA of the CDR3: TGTGCCAGCAGCCCCCTTCGGGGACAGGGGATCTACAATGAGCAGTTCTTC. Translating gives CASSPLRGQGIYNEQFF.